The text below deals with one T cell receptor beta chain. What it binds is unknown. Data came from immunoSEQ multiplex PCR; TCRdb stores just in-frame clones and leaves some out. This sample has 150,000 to 200,000 clones; around 93% occur once, and the top ten carry around 1.5%. Trimming stripped 4 bases from V and 0 bases from J, with 10 bases between. The CDR3 runs to 15 residues. Looked up from germline, CDR1 is MNHEY and CDR2 is SVGEGT. This specimen belongs to a study of T cell responses to AZD1222 COVID-19 vaccine. Notes on the study in general: Just a handful of people given AZD1222 tested seropositive at baseline. Regions 160-218 and 743-854 held dominance among vaccine-associated CD4 TCRs, which spanned spike. When two AZD1222 doses had been given, Spike-specific TCR breadth and depth rose. Reportedly, nearly half of unique spike TCRs recognized epitopes outside B.1.351/B.1.1.7 mutations.

This clonotype originated in an adult in good health. The sequenced sample was peripheral blood, obtained on day 0 of AZD1222 vaccination. The chain carries TRBV6-2 or TRBV6-3 and TRBJ2-4; D remains unclear. The CDR3 protein is CASSFRILAKNIQYF. The CDR3 DNA sequence: TGTGCCAGCAGTTTCCGGATTCTAGCCAAAAACATTCAGTACTTC.